Below are 18 T cell receptor beta chains sequenced from a single sample in a study of T cells in localized non-small cell lung cancer. Generated by immunoSEQ multiplex PCR, the TCRdb table keeps only in-frame clones and is missing some. The profile shows some 90,000 clones, 87% of them singletons. The specimen comprised peripheral blood, sampled before any cancer treatment. These receptors all stem from a man aged 40 to 69 with stage I squamous cell lung carcinoma.

J is TRBJ2-5 and V is TRBV19, with 7 bases aligning to TRBD1. CDR3 length equals 18 residues. With V trimmed by 4 bases and J by 4 bases, 18 bases remained unmatched. Germline V gene sequence: CDR1 LNHDA, CDR2 SQIVND (reference sequence). The CDR3 bases are TGTGCCAGTAGTAACCCCCCTACCCAAAGGGGGCCGCGAGAGACCCAGTACTTC. As protein: CASSNPPTQRGPRETQYF.

V gene TRBV19 combines with J gene TRBJ2-1; no clear D gene. Per germline, CDR1 LNHDA and CDR2 SQIVND (reference sequence). V lost 0 bases and J 6 bases, leaving 9 bases between the germline ends. This CDR3 is 14 amino acids long. As DNA, the CDR3 is TGTGCCAGTAGTATAGACCACGCGGCCAATGAGCAGTTCTTC. Its protein product is CASSIDHAANEQFF.

The chain links TRBV4-1 to TRBJ2-3; no clear D. Deletions cut 4 bases from V and 2 bases from J, with 19 bases between. The germline V gene encodes CDR1 MGHRA and CDR2 YSYEKL. CDR3 length equals 17 residues. The CDR3 here is CASSPLIYRELTDTQYF. The CDR3 DNA follows: TGCGCCAGCAGCCCCCTAATATACAGAGAACTCACAGATACGCAGTATTTT.

The chain joins TRBV10-3 to TRBJ1-1, with no clear D. Germline lookup yields CDR1 ENHRY and CDR2 SYGVKD. Trimming cost V 6 bases and J 1 base, with 9 bases left between them. This CDR3 spans 13 amino acids. The CDR3 sequence: CAIRPGSNTEAFF. The CDR3 DNA reads as TGTGCCATCAGGCCGGGCTCGAACACTGAAGCTTTCTTT.

This chain joins TRBV2 and TRBJ2-1, with TRBD1 matching over 9 bases. This CDR3 contains 15 residues. Per germline, CDR1 SNHLY and CDR2 FYNNEI. V shed 6 bases, J shed 6 bases, and the junction held 9 bases outside the gene matches. CDR3: CASRATGGPVNEQFF. Written as DNA, the CDR3 is TGTGCCAGCAGGGCGACAGGGGGTCCCGTCAATGAGCAGTTCTTC.

The J gene is TRBJ1-5, the V gene TRBV2; D is unresolved. The length of the CDR3 is 14 residues. The germline V and J ends were trimmed by 4 bases and 0 bases, with 7 bases remaining between them. CDR1 is SNHLY and CDR2 is FYNNEI in the germline V gene. The CDR3 sequence: CASSASYSNQPQHF. The CDR3 DNA follows: TGTGCCAGCAGTGCGAGCTATAGCAATCAGCCCCAGCATTTT. Filled out from reference TRBV2 and TRBJ1-5, the complete variable domain reads EPEVTQTPSHQVTQMGQEVILRCVPISNHLYFYWYRQILGQKVEFLVSFYNNEISEKSEIFDDQFSVERPDGSNFTLKIRSTKLEDSAMYFCASSASYSNQPQHFGDGTRLSIL.

V is TRBV27 and J is TRBJ1-5; no clear D gene. Germline loops: CDR1 MNHEY, CDR2 SMNVEV (reference sequence). This CDR3 spans 14 amino acids. V was clipped by 3 bases and J by 5 bases, with 11 bases between them. CDR3 nucleotide sequence: TGTGCCAGCAGTTTGACTCATTCGGATCAGCCCCAGCATTTT. This encodes CASSLTHSDQPQHF.

This chain connects TRBV5-8 to TRBJ2-1; D gene ambiguous. CDR1 is SGHTS and CDR2 is YDEGEE in the germline V gene. The CDR3 totals 11 residues. Trimming removed 3 bases at V and 7 bases at J, with 5 bases between. CDR3 in amino acids: CASSSLNEQFF. CDR3 in DNA: TGTGCCAGCAGCTCCCTAAATGAGCAGTTCTTC. Based on the CDR3 plus reference TRBV5-8 and TRBJ2-1, the full variable domain is EAGVTQSPTHLIKTRGQQATLRCSPISGHTSVYWYQQALGLGLQFLLWYDEGEERNRGNFPPRFSGRQFPNYSSELNVNALELEDSALYLCASSSLNEQFFGPGTRLTVL.

This clone was seen once. This chain uses TRBV6-5 with TRBJ2-1, with 11 bases lining up with TRBD2. V lost 11 bases and J lost 4; bases outside the gene matches: 4. This CDR3 contains 13 residues. Germline V gene lookup returns CDR1 MNHEY and CDR2 SVGAGI. As DNA, the CDR3 is TGTGCCGTTGCTAGCGGGAGGTACAATGAGCAGTTCTTC. Amino acids: CAVASGRYNEQFF.

The chain couples TRBV27 to TRBJ2-4; 8 positions agree with TRBD1. The CDR3 contains 14 residues. Germline lookup yields CDR1 MNHEY and CDR2 SMNVEV (reference sequence). V gave up 4 bases and J gave up 4 bases; unmatched junction bases: 3. The CDR3 region is CASSSRQGKNIQYF. The CDR3 DNA reads as TGTGCCAGCAGTTCCCGACAGGGGAAAAACATTCAGTACTTC.

The chain has TRBV5-1 and TRBJ1-4; no clear D gene. Germline lookup yields CDR1 SGHRS and CDR2 YFSETQ. The CDR3 has 15 amino acids. Trimming pared 0 bases from V and 4 bases from J, leaving 10 bases between. The CDR3 DNA reads as TGCGCCAGCAGCTTGGTGTCCGGACTTAATGAAAAACTGTTTTTT. It yields the protein CASSLVSGLNEKLFF.

V gene TRBV6-1 combines with J gene TRBJ2-5; 8 bases fit TRBD1. Trimming removed 10 bases from V and 3 bases from J; junction bases left unmatched: 13. Germline CDR1 MNHNS, CDR2 SASEGT. CDR3 length: 15 residues. In DNA form, the CDR3 reads TGTGCCATTTCCGGGACAGGTGGGGGGAAAGAGACCCAGTACTTC. This translates into CAISGTGGGKETQYF.

This clone occurred a few times. J is TRBJ2-4 and V is TRBV6-5; tentatively, D is TRBD1 or TRBD2 (5 bases each). The V end was cut by 4 bases, the J end by 7 bases, with 11 bases between. The germline V gene has CDR1 MNHEY and CDR2 SVGAGI. The CDR3 runs to 13 residues. CDR3 sequence (DNA): TGTGCCAGCAGTTCCGGGGCTTGGAACATTCAGTACTTC. Its protein is CASSSGAWNIQYF.

Here the CDR3 DNA reads TGTGCCAGCAGTGAAGGACACTGGAACACTGAAGCTTTCTTT. This gives the protein CASSEGHWNTEAFF. The chain couples TRBV2 to TRBJ1-1; unclear D gene. Trimming removed 1 base from V and 1 base from J, with 7 bases in between. The CDR3 is made up of 14 amino acids. CDR1 is SNHLY, CDR2 FYNNEI, per germline.

The chain recombines TRBV6-5 with TRBJ1-1; D may be TRBD1 (5 bases). With 2 bases removed from V and 11 bases from J, the gap between germline ends came to 24 bases. Per germline, CDR1 MNHEY and CDR2 SVGAGI. The CDR3 length is 16 residues. The CDR3 DNA reads TGTGCCAGCAGTTACCTACCCGGGACTCCGAGCCGGAGGGCTTTCTTT. The encoded protein is CASSYLPGTPSRRAFF.

V gene TRBV2 combines with J gene TRBJ2-1; TRBD1 is a possible D gene (6 bases). Germline values: CDR1 SNHLY, CDR2 FYNNEI. Trimming removed 7 bases from V and 10 bases from J, with 20 bases in between. This CDR3 has 14 residues. CDR3 nucleotides: TGTGCCAGCATCCGAGGGACACCGCCTGTGGAGCAGTTCTTC. Translation: CASIRGTPPVEQFF.

V is TRBV2 and J is TRBJ2-2; 15 bases map to TRBD2. The junction had 4 bases not matched to a gene; V was cut back by 7 bases and J by 1 base. This CDR3 has 17 amino acids. Germline V gene data show CDR1 as SNHLY and CDR2 as FYNNEI. The CDR3 protein is CASKGTSGGMNTGELFF. CDR3 sequence (DNA): TGTGCCAGCAAAGGGACTAGCGGGGGGATGAACACCGGGGAGCTGTTTTTT.

V gene TRBV7-8 combines with J gene TRBJ2-1, with 9 bases matching TRBD1. With V trimmed by 1 base and J by 8 bases, 6 bases remained unmatched. This CDR3 contains 15 residues. From germline, CDR1 is SGHVS and CDR2 FQNEAQ. CDR3 protein: CASSLVTGGRYEQFF. CDR3 nucleotides: TGTGCCAGCAGCTTAGTGACAGGGGGGAGGTATGAGCAGTTCTTC. Looking up the rest from reference TRBV7-8 and TRBJ2-1 gives the full variable domain: GAGVSQSPRYKVAKRGQDVALRCDPISGHVSLFWYQQALGQGPEFLTYFQNEAQLDKSGLPSDRFFAERPEGSVSTLKIQRTQQEDSAVYLCASSLVTGGRYEQFFGPGTRLTVL.